This T cell receptor beta chain came from a study of regulatory T cells in long-lasting Graves disease. This clonotype has only a few counts. HTBI primers from iRepertoire and Arm-PCR of CDR3 regions yielded the TCR beta libraries. TCRdb itself ran the multiplex PCR reads through MiXCR, one entry per CDR3 protein. The sample shows 350,000 to 450,000 distinct CDR3 sequences, under 15% of them seen only once. CDR3 size: 14 residues. The germline CDR1 and CDR2 sequences are MNHNS and SASEGT. V lost 7 bases to trimming and J lost 2 bases, with 13 bases between them. This sample's time point: newly diagnosed GD, antithyroid drugs for less than 3 months. Following extraction of RNA from PBMCs, that RNA was used to make the TCR library. A further study also used this sample, focusing on T cells in Graves' hyperthyroidism and ophthalmopathy.

The clonotype originates from a woman aged 25 to 39 with Graves disease. This chain uses TRBV6-1 with TRBJ2-3; D uncertain. Sequences were derived from peripheral blood mononuclear cells (PBMCs), sampled at new diagnosis, from a patient treated with antithyroid drugs. CDR3 in amino acids: CASKGSANTDTQYF. The DNA for the CDR3 is TGTGCCAGCAAGGGCAGCGCGAACACAGATACGCAGTATTTT.